These 3 T cell receptor beta chains were sequenced from one sample in a study of blood T cell repertoires in COVID-19. The repertoire was sequenced with immunoSEQ multiplex PCR; TCRdb's copy has only in-frame clones and lacks some. Found here are approximately 260,000 clones, roughly 84% of them singletons; the top ten hold around 3.6%. Sequenced sample: PBMCs or T cells enriched from blood (not recorded which). These TCRs come from a man aged 50-60 years who had recovered from COVID-19.

V usage is TRBV28 and J usage is TRBJ1-2; 12 bases agree with TRBD1. V trimming: 5 bases; J trimming: 4 bases; junction bases outside the gene matches: 8. Germline V lookup: CDR1 MDHEN, CDR2 SYDVKM. This CDR3 has 16 amino acids. CDR3 protein: CASSEPGQGAVYGYTF. In DNA, the CDR3 is TGTGCCAGCAGTGAACCGGGACAGGGGGCGGTCTATGGCTACACCTTC.

The chain employs TRBV18 and TRBJ1-6; a weak D match, TRBD1 (6 bases). Germline V lookup: CDR1 KGHSH, CDR2 LQKENI. The CDR3 totals 16 residues. V lost 5 bases and J lost 5, with 16 bases in between. This chain's CDR3 is CASSSSSRGNNSPLHF. The CDR3 bases are TGTGCCAGCTCATCTTCTTCCAGGGGCAATAATTCACCCCTCCACTTT.

This chain connects TRBV3-1 (or the pseudogene TRBV3-2) to TRBJ1-3; TRBD1 matches 10 bases. The CDR3 has 16 amino acids. In germline, CDR1 is LGHDT, CDR2 YNNKEL (reference sequence). V trimming: 4 bases; J trimming: 4 bases; junction bases outside the gene matches: 7. CDR3 sequence: CASSPPGQGIGNTIYF. The CDR3 region has the DNA TGTGCCAGCAGCCCTCCGGGACAGGGGATAGGAAACACCATATATTTT.